The 12 T cell receptor beta chains below come from one sample, sequenced in a study of cytomegalovirus exposure and HLA in healthy donors. Assay: immunoSEQ multiplex PCR; the TCRdb copy retains only in-frame clones and omits some. The sample lists 250,000 to 400,000 clones, 70% to 90% seen once, with about 0.96% in the top ten. The sequenced sample consisted of PBMCs. These receptors were obtained from a young man in good health and CMV-seronegative.

The rearrangement uses TRBV19 and TRBJ2-7, with D unclear. The CDR3 covers 16 residues. Germline CDR1 is LNHDA and CDR2 is SQIVND (reference sequence). The V end lost 3 bases, the J end lost 2 bases, and 17 bases lay between the germline ends. CDR3 sequence: CASSIRLLPATYEQYF. Here the CDR3 DNA reads TGTGCCAGTAGTATCCGACTTTTACCCGCCACCTACGAGCAGTACTTC.

V is TRBV5-4 and J is TRBJ1-2; 11 positions agree with TRBD1. Germline CDR1 is SGHNT and CDR2 is YYREEE (reference sequence). After removal of 4 bases from V and 5 bases from J, the junction contained 13 bases not matched to a gene. The CDR3 consists of 17 residues. The chain's CDR3 is CASSLGQGAAGPYGYTF. CDR3 in DNA: TGTGCCAGCAGCCTCGGACAGGGGGCGGCGGGACCTTATGGCTACACCTTC.

The gene calls are TRBV6-6 and TRBJ1-2; no firm D call. The germline gives CDR1 MNHNY, CDR2 SVGAGI (reference sequence). V lost 5 bases to trimming and J lost 8 bases, with 21 bases between them. There are 15 residues in the CDR3. The CDR3 loop is CASSHLPVEDGGYTF. CDR3 nucleotides: TGTGCCAGCAGTCACCTTCCGGTTGAGGATGGCGGCTACACCTTC.

CDR3 residues: CASSIEWGEVGNQPQHF. DNA for the CDR3: TGTGCCAGTAGTATAGAGTGGGGGGAAGTGGGCAATCAGCCCCAGCATTTT. The chain carries TRBV19 and TRBJ1-5, with D tentatively TRBD1 (5 bases). The CDR3 loop spans 17 amino acids. Trimming took 0 bases from V and 2 from J, leaving 14 bases between them. Germline loops: CDR1 LNHDA, CDR2 SQIVND (reference sequence).

The rearrangement links TRBV4-3 to TRBJ2-1, with D possibly matching TRBD2 (6 bases). Germline CDR1 and CDR2: LGHNA and YSLEER. The CDR3 sequence is 17 residues long. Deletions cut 0 bases from V and 0 bases from J, with 12 bases between. Here the CDR3 DNA reads TGCGCCAGCAGCCAAGATCGCGGGGATTACTCCTACAATGAGCAGTTCTTC. Protein sequence: CASSQDRGDYSYNEQFF.

This chain uses TRBV27 with TRBJ1-2; TRBD1 matches 10 bases. Per germline, CDR1 MNHEY and CDR2 SMNVEV (reference sequence). This CDR3 has 16 amino acids. V lost 5 bases to trimming and J lost 0 bases; unmatched junction nucleotides: 6. The chain's CDR3 is CASSDQGQGSNYGYTF. The DNA of the CDR3 is TGTGCCAGCAGTGACCAGGGACAGGGGTCTAACTATGGCTACACCTTC.

The chain recombines TRBV25-1 with TRBJ1-1, with D possibly TRBD1 on 5 matching bases. Between the trimmed V and J ends, which lost 4 bases and 5 bases, there was a span of 8 bases. The CDR3 is 12 amino acids. The germline V gene encodes CDR1 MGHDK and CDR2 SYGVNS. CDR3 amino acids: CASSVRGTEAFF. The CDR3 coding sequence is TGTGCCAGCAGTGTTCGGGGGACTGAAGCTTTCTTT.

The chain joins TRBV23-1 to TRBJ2-3; weak D call: TRBD1 (6 bases). TRBV23-1 counts as an open reading frame of uncertain function. The ends were cut back, 7 bases at V and 2 bases at J, with 13 bases in the middle. The CDR3 length is 14 residues. The CDR3 DNA reads TGCGCCAGCATTTTACAGGGCTACACAGATACGCAGTATTTT. Translating it yields CASILQGYTDTQYF.

This rearrangement joins TRBV19 to TRBJ2-7; D perhaps matches TRBD1 (6 bases). Germline V CDR1 and CDR2: LNHDA, SQIVND (reference sequence). The V end was cut by 0 bases, the J end by 6 bases, with 18 bases between. There are 16 residues in the CDR3. The DNA for the CDR3 is TGTGCCAGTAGTATAGATAGCACAGGGCAGAGAACCGAGCAGTACTTC. The encoded protein is CASSIDSTGQRTEQYF.

This chain joins TRBV4-1 and TRBJ2-1, with D possibly being TRBD2 (7 bases). This CDR3 is 15 amino acids long. The germline CDR1 and CDR2 sequences are MGHRA and YSYEKL. The germline V and J ends were trimmed by 0 bases and 8 bases, with 14 bases remaining between them. The CDR3 region has the DNA TGCGCCAGCAGCCAAGAATATGGGGGGGCCCATGAGCAGTTCTTC. Protein: CASSQEYGGAHEQFF.

The V call is TRBV10-1, the J call TRBJ2-1, with 8 bases aligning to TRBD1. This CDR3 spans 15 amino acids. Germline loops: CDR1 WNHNN, CDR2 SYGVQD (reference sequence). V was clipped by 0 bases and J by 9 bases; unmatched bases: 7. In nucleotides, the CDR3 is TGCGCCAGCAGTGAGTCCTTCAGGGGGCGAGGTGAGCAGTTCTTC. Encoded protein: CASSESFRGRGEQFF.

The chain links TRBV5-8 to TRBJ2-2, with TRBD2 identical over 13 bases. J was trimmed by 4 bases and V by 1 base; bases with no gene match: 1. Germline V lookup: CDR1 SGHTS, CDR2 YDEGEE. The CDR3 is 16 amino acids. The DNA of the CDR3 is TGTGCCAGCAGCTTGAGACTAGCGGGGGGCACCGGGGAGCTGTTTTTT. Translating gives CASSLRLAGGTGELFF.